This T cell receptor beta chain was sequenced for a study of glioma-infiltrating T cells. Germline V gives CDR1 MNHEY, CDR2 SVGEGT. The germline V and J ends were trimmed by 7 bases and 1 base, with 10 bases remaining between them. There are 13 residues in the CDR3. Using RNA template, CDR3s of TCR alpha and beta were amplified with iRepertoire arm-PCR. For one-step reverse transcription and amplification, about 90-400 ng of tissue mRNA or PBMC total RNA was used. TCRdb re-called the multiplex PCR reads through MiXCR, storing one row per CDR3 protein. The sample comprises 150,000 to 200,000 distinct CDR3 sequences, roughly two fifths of which are singletons, and around 5% rests with the top ten.

The rearrangement links TRBV6-2 or TRBV6-3 to TRBJ1-1; D is uncertain. The source material was glioma tissue, nonneoplastic brain tissue, or PBMCs (not recorded which). The TCR sequence derives from a human donor with low-grade glioma or glioblastoma, undergoing nonglioma brain surgery, or in good health (not recorded which). CDR3 protein: CASNEIRNTEAFF. The CDR3 DNA sequence: TGTGCCAGCAATGAGATTCGGAACACTGAAGCTTTCTTT.